This TCR beta chain was recovered during a study of PD-1 blockade in classical Hodgkin lymphoma. Time point reported: cycle 4 day 1 (C4D1), after five to seven weeks of nivolumab. All the patients suffered relapse after autologous stem cell transplantation, and brentuximab vedotin exposure differed. Using immunoSEQ multiplex PCR, the repertoire was profiled, and TCRdb retains in-frame clones only, with some absent. The table lists 64,000 or so clones, roughly nine tenths of them singletons. V shed 10 bases and J shed 0 bases, with 34 bases lying between them. This CDR3 is 20 amino acids long. Germline loops: CDR1 WSHSY, CDR2 SAAADI.

V gene TRBV10-2 combines with J gene TRBJ2-7; tentative D call: TRBD2 (6 bases). Sequencing was performed on peripheral blood mononuclear cells (PBMCs), taken before the fourth cycle of nivolumab. This sequence originates from a human donor with classical Hodgkin lymphoma. CDR3 sequence: CATIPGDRSLTADSSYEQYF. In nucleotides, the CDR3 is TGCGCCACCATTCCGGGGGATCGTTCTTTAACCGCCGACAGCTCCTACGAGCAGTACTTC.